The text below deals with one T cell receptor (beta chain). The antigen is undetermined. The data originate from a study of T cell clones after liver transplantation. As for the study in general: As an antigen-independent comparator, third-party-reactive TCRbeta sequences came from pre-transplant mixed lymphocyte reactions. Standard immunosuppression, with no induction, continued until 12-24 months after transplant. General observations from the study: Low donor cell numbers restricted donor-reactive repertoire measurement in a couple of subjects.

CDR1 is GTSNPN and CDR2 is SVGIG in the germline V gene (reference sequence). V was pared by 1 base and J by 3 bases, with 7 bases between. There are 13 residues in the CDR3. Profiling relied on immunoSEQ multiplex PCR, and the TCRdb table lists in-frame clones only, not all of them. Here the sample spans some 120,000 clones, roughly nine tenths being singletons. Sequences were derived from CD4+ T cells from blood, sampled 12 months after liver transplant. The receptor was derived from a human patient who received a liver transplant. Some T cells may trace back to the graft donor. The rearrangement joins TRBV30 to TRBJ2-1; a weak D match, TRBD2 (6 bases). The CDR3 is CAWSATSYNEQFF. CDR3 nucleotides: TGTGCCTGGAGTGCGACTAGCTACAATGAGCAGTTCTTC.